This T cell receptor beta chain was identified during a study of blood T cell repertoires in COVID-19. Data came from immunoSEQ multiplex PCR; TCRdb stores just in-frame clones and leaves some out. The sample has tens of thousands of clones; 70% to 80% are singletons. The length of the CDR3 is 16 residues. The germline V gene has CDR1 MNHEY and CDR2 SMNVEV (reference sequence). Losses at the gene ends were 6 bases for V and 4 bases for J; bases not matched to a gene: 11. This clonotype was obtained from a woman in her seventies with acute or convalescent COVID-19. The J gene is TRBJ1-2, the V gene TRBV27; 10 bases agree with TRBD1. The sequenced sample consisted of peripheral blood. The CDR3, as DNA: TGTGCCAGCAGAGAAGGACCGGGACAGGGGTTCTATGGCTACACCTTC. It encodes CASREGPGQGFYGYTF.